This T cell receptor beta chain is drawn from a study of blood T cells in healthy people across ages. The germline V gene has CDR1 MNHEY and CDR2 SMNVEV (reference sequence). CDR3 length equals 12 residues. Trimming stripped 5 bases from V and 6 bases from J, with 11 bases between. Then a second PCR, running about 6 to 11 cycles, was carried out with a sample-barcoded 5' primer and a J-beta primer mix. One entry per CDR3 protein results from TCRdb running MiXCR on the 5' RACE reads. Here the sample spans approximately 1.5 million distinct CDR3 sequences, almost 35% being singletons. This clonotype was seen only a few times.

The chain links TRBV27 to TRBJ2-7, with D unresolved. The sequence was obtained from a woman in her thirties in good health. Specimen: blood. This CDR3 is CASSRPPGEQYF. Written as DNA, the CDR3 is TGTGCCAGCAGTCGACCACCGGGCGAGCAGTACTTC.